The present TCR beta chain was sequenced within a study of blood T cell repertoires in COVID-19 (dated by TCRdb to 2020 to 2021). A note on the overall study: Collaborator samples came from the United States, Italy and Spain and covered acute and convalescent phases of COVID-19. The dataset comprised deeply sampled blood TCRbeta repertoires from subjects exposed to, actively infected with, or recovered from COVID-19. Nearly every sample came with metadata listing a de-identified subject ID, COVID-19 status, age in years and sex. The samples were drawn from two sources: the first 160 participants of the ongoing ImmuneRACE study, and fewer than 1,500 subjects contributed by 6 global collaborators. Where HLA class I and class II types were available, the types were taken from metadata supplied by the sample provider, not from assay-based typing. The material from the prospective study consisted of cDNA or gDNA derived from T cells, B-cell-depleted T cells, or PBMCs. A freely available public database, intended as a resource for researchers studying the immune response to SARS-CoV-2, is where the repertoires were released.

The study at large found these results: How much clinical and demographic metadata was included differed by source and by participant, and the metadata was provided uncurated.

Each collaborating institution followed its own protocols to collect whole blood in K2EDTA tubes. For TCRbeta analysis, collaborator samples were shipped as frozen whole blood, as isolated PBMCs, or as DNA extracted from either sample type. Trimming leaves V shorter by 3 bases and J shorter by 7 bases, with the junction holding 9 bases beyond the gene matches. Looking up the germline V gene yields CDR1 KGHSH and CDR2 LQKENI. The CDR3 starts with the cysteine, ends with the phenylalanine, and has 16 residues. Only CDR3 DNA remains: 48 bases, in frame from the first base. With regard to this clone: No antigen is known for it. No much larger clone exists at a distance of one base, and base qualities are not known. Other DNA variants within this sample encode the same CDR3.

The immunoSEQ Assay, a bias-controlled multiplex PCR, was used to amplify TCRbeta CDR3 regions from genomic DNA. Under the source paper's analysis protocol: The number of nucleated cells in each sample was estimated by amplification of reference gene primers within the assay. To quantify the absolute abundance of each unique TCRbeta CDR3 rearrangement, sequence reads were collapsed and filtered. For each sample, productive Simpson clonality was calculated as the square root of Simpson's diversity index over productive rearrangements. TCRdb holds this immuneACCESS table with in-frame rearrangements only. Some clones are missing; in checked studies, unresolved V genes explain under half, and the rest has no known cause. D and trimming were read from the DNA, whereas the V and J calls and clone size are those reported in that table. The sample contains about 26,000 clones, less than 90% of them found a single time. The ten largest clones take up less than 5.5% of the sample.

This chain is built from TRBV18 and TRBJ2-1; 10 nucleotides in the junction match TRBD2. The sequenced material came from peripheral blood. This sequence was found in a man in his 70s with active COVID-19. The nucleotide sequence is TGTGCCAGCTCACCTCCCTCTAGCGGGGGTGGGAATGAGCAGTTCTTC. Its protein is CASSPPSSGGGNEQFF.